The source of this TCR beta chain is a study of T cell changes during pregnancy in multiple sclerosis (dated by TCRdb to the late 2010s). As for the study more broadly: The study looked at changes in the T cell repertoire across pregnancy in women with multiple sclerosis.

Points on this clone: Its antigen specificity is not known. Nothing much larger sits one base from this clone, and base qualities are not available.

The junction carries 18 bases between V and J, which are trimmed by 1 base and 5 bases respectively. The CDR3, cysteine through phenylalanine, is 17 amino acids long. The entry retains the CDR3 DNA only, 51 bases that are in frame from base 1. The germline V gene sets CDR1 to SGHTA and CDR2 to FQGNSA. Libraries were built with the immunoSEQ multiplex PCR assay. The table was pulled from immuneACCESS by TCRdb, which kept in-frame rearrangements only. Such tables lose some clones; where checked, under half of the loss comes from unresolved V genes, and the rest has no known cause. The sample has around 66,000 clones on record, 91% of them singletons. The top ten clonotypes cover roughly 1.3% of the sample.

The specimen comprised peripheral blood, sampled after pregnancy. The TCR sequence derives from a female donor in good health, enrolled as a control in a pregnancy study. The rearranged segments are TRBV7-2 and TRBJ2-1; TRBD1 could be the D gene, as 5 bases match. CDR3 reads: CASSLVYPGPSHNEQFF. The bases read TGTGCCAGCAGCTTAGTTTACCCAGGGCCCAGCCACAATGAGCAGTTCTTC.